A selection of T cell receptor beta chains follows, all from one sample in a study of cytomegalovirus exposure and HLA in healthy donors. TCRdb's copy holds only in-frame clones and misses some; the assay was immunoSEQ multiplex PCR. The sample includes 150,000 to 200,000 clones, 71% seen only once; the top ten take approximately 1.4%. Sample: PBMCs. The receptors here all came from a girl between 10 and 17 years old in good health and CMV-seronegative. Both conserved end residues are part of each CDR3. A D gene is named only where the DNA matches it firmly. Some rows have no size entry. The others give once, few or many, or a class for an expanded clone.

clone_size: -; d_call: TRBD1; v_call: TRBV7-9; j_call: TRBJ2-7; cdr3_length: 16; cdr3_aa: CASSSRDRGLGYEQYF; cdr3_nt: TGTGCCAGCAGCAGCCGGGACAGGGGGCTGGGCTACGAGCAGTACTTC
clone_size: -; d_call: TRBD1; v_call: TRBV4-2; j_call: TRBJ1-5; cdr3_length: 19; cdr3_aa: CASSQEVVETGTGNQPQHF; cdr3_nt: TGTGCCAGCAGCCAAGAAGTAGTGGAGACAGGGACGGGCAATCAGCCCCAGCATTTT
clone_size: -; d_call: -; v_call: TRBV10-1; j_call: TRBJ2-1; cdr3_length: 15; cdr3_aa: CASSGAGVSYNEQFF; cdr3_nt: TGCGCCAGCAGTGGGGCAGGGGTATCCTACAATGAGCAGTTCTTC
clone_size: -; d_call: -; v_call: TRBV27; j_call: TRBJ1-6; cdr3_length: 16; cdr3_aa: CASSLGRSSYNSPLHF; cdr3_nt: TGTGCCAGCAGTTTAGGCCGGAGCTCCTATAATTCACCCCTCCACTTT
clone_size: -; d_call: -; v_call: TRBV5-6; j_call: TRBJ2-7; cdr3_length: 11; cdr3_aa: CASSLYYEQYF; cdr3_nt: TGTGCCAGCAGCTTGTATTACGAGCAGTACTTC
clone_size: -; d_call: -; v_call: TRBV20-1; j_call: TRBJ1-2; cdr3_length: 11; cdr3_aa: CSALTGYGYTF; cdr3_nt: TGCAGTGCCCTGACAGGCTATGGCTACACCTTC
clone_size: -; d_call: -; v_call: TRBV15; j_call: TRBJ2-5; cdr3_length: 16; cdr3_aa: CATRGLEEEGQETQYF; cdr3_nt: TGTGCCACCAGGGGCCTTGAAGAGGAGGGCCAAGAGACCCAGTACTTC
clone_size: -; d_call: -; v_call: TRBV19; j_call: TRBJ2-7; cdr3_length: 13; cdr3_aa: CASSLGEAYEQYF; cdr3_nt: TGTGCCAGTAGTCTGGGTGAGGCCTACGAGCAGTACTTC
clone_size: -; d_call: -; v_call: TRBV5-4; j_call: TRBJ1-1; cdr3_length: 14; cdr3_aa: CASSWDTTNTEAFF; cdr3_nt: TGTGCCAGCAGCTGGGACACGACGAACACTGAAGCTTTCTTT
clone_size: few; d_call: TRBD1; v_call: TRBV5-1; j_call: TRBJ2-7; cdr3_length: 13; cdr3_aa: CASGATGAYEQYF; cdr3_nt: TGCGCCAGCGGGGCCACAGGGGCCTACGAGCAGTACTTC
clone_size: -; d_call: TRBD1; v_call: TRBV19; j_call: TRBJ1-6; cdr3_length: 16; cdr3_aa: CASSIIWDRGNSPLHF; cdr3_nt: TGTGCCAGTAGTATTATTTGGGACAGGGGCAATTCACCCCTCCACTTT
clone_size: few; d_call: TRBD2; v_call: TRBV15; j_call: TRBJ2-1; cdr3_length: 16; cdr3_aa: CATSRGLAGGQSEQFF; cdr3_nt: TGTGCCACCAGCAGAGGACTAGCGGGGGGGCAGAGTGAGCAGTTCTTC
clone_size: -; d_call: -; v_call: TRBV11-2; j_call: TRBJ1-2; cdr3_length: 16; cdr3_aa: CASSLNGGRYTYGYTF; cdr3_nt: TGTGCCAGCAGCCTAAACGGGGGGAGATATACCTATGGCTACACCTTC
clone_size: -; d_call: -; v_call: TRBV7-6; j_call: TRBJ2-5; cdr3_length: 14; cdr3_aa: CASSLLQNQETQYF; cdr3_nt: TGTGCCAGCAGCTTATTGCAGAACCAAGAGACCCAGTACTTC
clone_size: -; d_call: TRBD1; v_call: TRBV25-1; j_call: TRBJ1-1; cdr3_length: 17; cdr3_aa: CASSPQGAKGRDTEAFF; cdr3_nt: TGTGCCAGCAGTCCACAGGGGGCTAAGGGACGTGACACTGAAGCTTTCTTT
clone_size: -; d_call: -; v_call: TRBV18; j_call: TRBJ2-5; cdr3_length: 14; cdr3_aa: CASSRTGRGETQYF; cdr3_nt: TGTGCCAGCTCACGCACAGGGAGAGGAGAGACCCAGTACTTC
clone_size: -; d_call: -; v_call: TRBV11-2; j_call: TRBJ2-7; cdr3_length: 11; cdr3_aa: CASSAYYEQYF; cdr3_nt: TGTGCCAGCAGCGCGTACTACGAGCAGTACTTC